This T cell receptor (beta chain) was documented in a study of shared clonotypes between healthy human individuals (dated by TCRdb to the early 2020s). With respect to the entire study: The cohort included three men and a couple of women between 18 and 49 years of age. To estimate repertoire size and how much clonotype sharing occurs between individuals, the study deeply sequenced the blood TCR repertoires of about 5 healthy adults. For each donor, three plates each were used for CD4 naive and CD4 memory, two plates were used for CD8 naive, and one plate was used for CD8 memory. To increase sequencing depth and limit assay-specific biases, TCR repertoire library preparation and sequencing were carried out by different laboratories using diverse techniques. Between about 0.85 and 10 billion PBMCs per donor were obtained by leukapheresis. Summary of the overall study and its limitations: Pairwise subsampling indicated that sequencing depth was expected to affect the degree of clonotype sharing among donors. Clonotypes shared by all four sorted-subset donors showed higher generation probabilities than non-shared clonotypes. Sampling was restricted to blood, and TCR repertoires in tissue are likely to differ from TCR repertoires in blood. Because the study included a small number of donors, the genetic and exposure-history diversity represented was limited. Incomplete sequencing was indicated by rarefaction of sorted-subset datasets, despite the large sequencing depth. Naive subsets generally had larger estimated clonotype richness than memory subsets. About 5% of naive CD4, 3% to 4% of naive CD8, about 2.5% of memory CD4, and 0.4% of memory CD8 clonotypes were shared across a few donors.

TCR CDR3 regions were amplified from genomic DNA by multiplex PCR using the deep immunoSEQ assay. Extracted genomic DNA from each cell subset was distributed evenly across all wells of several immunoSEQ 96-well plates, and each plate was treated as a replicate. For sorted subsets, each replicate PCR was loaded with approximately 190 ng genomic DNA, equivalent to 25,000 to 30,000 T cell genomes. The purified libraries were quantified using a Qubit 3.0 fluorometer, sized with a Bioanalyzer 2100, and then quantified again using the KAPA Library Quantification kit. Each immunoSEQ 96-well plate was sequenced on its own single-read 150-cycle Illumina NextSeq 550 flow cell. The authors' analysis ran thus. Because the immunoSEQ output included only junctional sequences and no quality scores, the filtering could not be the same as the filtering used for full-length reads. Sequences were annotated with PyIR, a Python wrapper for IgBLAST v1.9, using IMGT germline references to assign V/J genes and CDR3. Reads were removed for weak V/J assignments (E-value above 1e-6), missing CDR3, stop codons, out-of-frame junctions, or ambiguous translated residues. A V3J clonotype was defined by an identical inferred V gene, J gene, and CDR3 amino acid sequence. Percentage overlap between repertoires was computed as shared unique clonotypes divided by the size of the smaller repertoire. RTK rarefaction, the Chao1 estimator, and Recon v2.1 estimates of unobserved clonotypes were used to assess repertoire richness. Generation probabilities for all TCRbeta clonotypes obtained by the gDNA method from a handful of donors were computed using OLGA. The clones in this table, taken by TCRdb from immuneACCESS, are in-frame only. Not every clone is retained; where verified, under half of the shortfall comes from an unresolved V gene, and the cause of the rest is unknown. D and trimming come from the DNA, and the V and J calls and clone size come from that table. This sample is represented by 1.5 million to 2.5 million clones; about 94% of them were singletons. Approximately 1% of the sample is taken by the ten largest.

To note about this clone: Its antigen target is currently unknown. No base-level quality is on record; no much larger clone is a single base apart.

CD8 naive samples were CD45RO-negative cells positively selected for CCR7, giving a CD45RA+CCR7+ population that excluded TemRA cells. The donors were healthy, HIV-negative adults who had no recently reported acute infections or vaccinations. All donors were Caucasian adults living in Nashville, Tennessee, USA. After blood collection by leukapheresis, PBMCs were isolated using Ficoll-Histopaque density gradient centrifugation and then cryopreserved in the vapor phase of liquid nitrogen. Analytical flow cytometry was used to check the purity and quantity of every magnetically sorted T cell population. From each sorted fraction, genomic DNA was isolated and quantified by UV absorbance on a Nanodrop 2000c. According to the germline V gene, CDR1 reads SNHLY and CDR2 reads FYNNEI. The CDR3 contains 15 residues, cysteine and phenylalanine counted. CDR3 DNA only is kept here, 45 bases in frame from base 1. Between the V and J ends, shortened by 3 bases and 0 bases respectively, the junction contains 8 bases.

Sequencing was done on a sample of naive CD8+ T cells sorted from blood. The cell subset or site label for this specimen denotes: CD45RA+CCR7+. The sequence links TRBV2 to TRBJ2-2, with no confident D gene call. The receptor's source is a man between 18 and 35 years old in good health. The CDR3 region reads CASSDHRPNTGELFF. The nucleotide sequence is given as TGTGCCAGCAGTGATCATCGGCCGAACACCGGGGAGCTGTTTTTT.